This T cell receptor beta chain originates from a study of T cells in Graves' hyperthyroidism and ophthalmopathy. Study-wide results and limits: Ophthalmopathy was distinguished from stable hyperthyroidism by 13 V-J signatures.

In its sample, this clonotype was seen many times. Antigen unknown. These patients, aged 18 to 65, had recently diagnosed hyperthyroidism lasting under 2 months. Diagnosis rested on symptoms, serum thyroxine and TRAb, thyroid ultrasound, and orbital computed tomography. Fresh 10 ml peripheral blood yielded PBMCs. This CDR3 region has 13 residues. The V gene's germline CDR1 is DFQATT and CDR2 SNEGSKA (reference sequence). V dropped 5 bases and J dropped 0 bases, with 10 bases sitting between them. Template material for amplifying TCR beta CDR3 regions consisted of RNA transcripts. The HTBI primer set served for first-round RT-PCR of the TCR CDR3. TCRdb processed the multiplex PCR reads anew with MiXCR; each CDR3 protein has one entry. This table has some 500,000 distinct CDR3 sequences, 14% appearing once.

The source is a woman aged 18-29 years with Graves' hyperthyroidism. The chain couples TRBV20-1 to TRBJ2-5; D possibly matches TRBD1 or TRBD2 (6 bases each). Source material: blood. The CDR3 region has the DNA TGCAGTGCTCTTAGGGGGGACCAAGAGACCCAGTACTTC. As protein: CSALRGDQETQYF.